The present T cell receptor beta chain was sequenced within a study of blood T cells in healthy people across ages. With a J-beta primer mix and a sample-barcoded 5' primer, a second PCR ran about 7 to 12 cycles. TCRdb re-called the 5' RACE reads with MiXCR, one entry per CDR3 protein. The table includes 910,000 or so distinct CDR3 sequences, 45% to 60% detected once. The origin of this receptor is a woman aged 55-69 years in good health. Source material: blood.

The CDR3 DNA follows: TGTGCCAGCAGCTTAGGGTGGCGAGCGGGGCCCTCCTACAATGAGCAGTTCTTC. As protein: CASSLGWRAGPSYNEQFF. V and J are TRBV7-2 and TRBJ2-1; 7 nucleotides match TRBD2. With V trimmed by 1 base and J by 0 bases, 9 bases remained unmatched. The CDR3 has 18 amino acids. The germline CDR1 and CDR2 sequences are SGHTA and FQGNSA.